This entry features one TCR beta chain sequence. Its antigen is not identified. These data belong to a study of T cells in narcolepsy. The overall study: Enrolled donors included narcolepsy type 1 or type 2 patients and healthy controls.

Whole-study findings and limits: Some memory CD4+ repertoires had no autoreactive clone sequences. Autoreactive clonotypes reportedly recurred in blood of same and different patients, not controls. Comparing one patient's CSF and blood CD4+ clonotypes highlighted HCRT- and TRIB2-specific autoreactive clonotypes.

Some clones are missing from TCRdb's copy, which holds only in-frame ones; the method was immunoSEQ multiplex PCR. This table holds around 33,000 clones, 80% to 85% found once. This CDR3 has 15 amino acids. Germline V gene lookup returns CDR1 SNHLY and CDR2 FYNNEI. V gave up 1 base and J gave up 3 bases, with 12 bases separating them. The sequence was obtained from a human donor with narcolepsy. The sequencing input was CD45RA- memory CD4+ T cells from PBMCs. J is TRBJ1-1 and V is TRBV2; D perhaps matches TRBD1 (5 bases). The CDR3 nucleotides are TGTGCCAGCAGTGAAGTGGGGGGTGGTGACACTGAAGCTTTCTTT. This translates into CASSEVGGGDTEAFF.